What follows is one T cell receptor (beta chain) and its context. HTBI primers from iRepertoire and Arm-PCR of CDR3 regions yielded the TCR beta libraries. TCRdb re-analysed the multiplex PCR reads in MiXCR, keeping a single row per CDR3 protein. The profile shows roughly 420,000 distinct CDR3 sequences, 15% of them singletons. CDR1 MGHRA and CDR2 YSYEKL come from the germline V gene. V was pared by 3 bases and J by 6 bases, with 5 bases of the junction left unmatched. CDR3 size: 15 residues. The time point was: newly diagnosed GD, antithyroid drugs for less than 3 months. After RNA was extracted from PBMCs, the TCR library was made from it. The data derive from a study of regulatory T cells in long-lasting Graves disease.

The sequencing here drew on peripheral blood mononuclear cells (PBMCs), taken at new diagnosis, from a patient treated with antithyroid drugs. This clonotype was obtained from a female donor with Graves disease. The rearrangement links TRBV4-1 to TRBJ1-5, with TRBD1 matching over 10 bases. The CDR3 loop reads CASSHPGQGIQPQHF. CDR3 DNA sequence: TGCGCCAGCAGCCACCCGGGACAGGGGATTCAGCCCCAGCATTTT.